Below, one T cell receptor beta chain is given with its context. Treatment specified: over 15 received Ad26.COV2.S at low or high dose, single or two shots; 5 received placebo; per-sample allocation not given. Following the first vaccine or placebo injection, samples were taken on day 63. Donation was by an adult aged 18-55 years who was in Boston. This specimen comes from a study of Ad26.COV2.S vaccination and SARS-CoV-2 variants. Assay: immunoSEQ multiplex PCR; the TCRdb copy retains only in-frame clones and omits some. The repertoire includes 300,000 to 350,000 clones, 88% of them detected once, and approximately 5.9% sits in the top ten. V was trimmed by 0 bases and J by 0 bases, leaving 12 bases between them. The CDR3 has 16 amino acids. In germline, CDR1 is GTSNPN, CDR2 SVGIG (reference sequence).

This TCR was sampled from a person between 18 and 59 years old who received the Ad26.COV2.S COVID-19 vaccine or a placebo. The sample here was peripheral blood, taken in a trial of Ad26.COV2.S vaccine versus placebo. The chain combines TRBV30 with TRBJ1-3; TRBD1 is a possible D gene (5 bases). In DNA, the CDR3 is TGTGCCTGGAGTGTAAACAGGTTTAGCTCTGGAAACACCATATATTTT. Translated, it gives CAWSVNRFSSGNTIYF.